A selection of T cell receptor beta chains follows, all from one sample in a study of STAT3 mutations in large granular lymphocyte leukemia. TCRdb's copy holds only in-frame clones and misses some; the assay was immunoSEQ multiplex PCR. Of some 5,400 clones in the sample, around 94% were seen once. Sequencing was done on a sample of peripheral blood mononuclear cells. These TCRs come from a man in his sixties with T-cell large granular lymphocyte leukemia. Some clones in this sample may be carry-over from other donors' samples. Each CDR3 is given with its conserved first and last residue. The D gene is left open where the match is weak. Rows may omit the clone size; those that give it use once, few, many or a size class.

j_call | v_call | clone_size | d_call | cdr3_nt | cdr3_aa
TRBJ1-5 | TRBV7-9 | NA | NA | TGTGCCAGCAGCTTAGGGGGACAGCCCCAGCATTTT | CASSLGGQPQHF
TRBJ2-3 | TRBV7-9 | NA | TRBD1 | TGTGCCAGCAGCGATCGACAGGGGAGCACAGATACGCAGTATTTT | CASSDRQGSTDTQYF
TRBJ1-2 | TRBV7-9 | NA | NA | TGTGCCAGCAGCTTAGCCGGCGGACATAATGGCTACACCTTC | CASSLAGGHNGYTF
TRBJ1-1 | TRBV7-3 | once | TRBD1 | TGTGCCAGCAGCTTCCGGGACAGGGATACTGAAGCTTTCTTT | CASSFRDRDTEAFF
TRBJ1-1 | TRBV9 | NA | NA | TGTGCCAGCAGCGTTGGGGAGAACACTGAAGCTTTCTTT | CASSVGENTEAFF
TRBJ2-6 | TRBV29-1 | NA | NA | TGCAGCGTTGGGGGGCAGTCTGGGGCCAACGTCCTGACTTTC | CSVGGQSGANVLTF
TRBJ2-1 | TRBV6-6 | NA | NA | TGTGCCAGCAGTTACCCAGCTAGGGAGCAGTTCTTC | CASSYPAREQFF
TRBJ1-1 | TRBV11-2 | NA | NA | TGTGCCAGCAGCTTCCCCGGGAACACTGAAGCTTTCTTT | CASSFPGNTEAFF
TRBJ2-7 | TRBV5-4 | NA | NA | TGTGCCAGCAGCTTGTTCGGAGGACTCTCCTACGAGCAGTACTTC | CASSLFGGLSYEQYF
TRBJ1-1 | TRBV6-5 | NA | NA | TGTGCCAGCAGGATAGGACGGAATTTGAACACTGAAGCTTTCTTT | CASRIGRNLNTEAFF
TRBJ1-1 | TRBV6-5 | NA | TRBD1 | TGTGCCAGCAGTAAGGGACAGGGATGGACTGAAGCTTTCTTT | CASSKGQGWTEAFF